This is a list of T cell receptor beta chains from one sample in a study of control samples from healthy donors and cancer patients. Some clones are missing from TCRdb's copy, which holds only in-frame ones; the method was immunoSEQ multiplex PCR. The data show tens of thousands of clones, 80% to 95% seen once. The sample taken for sequencing was PBMCs. The receptors originated from a woman aged 40 to 50 with head and neck cancer. CDR3s include the opening cysteine and the closing phenylalanine or tryptophan. The order of the fields is V gene, D gene, clone size, J gene, CDR3 DNA, CDR3 protein. A D gene is named only where the DNA matches it firmly. Not all rows give a size; the values are once, few, many and, for expanded clones, a class.

V gene: TRBV4-1; D gene: TRBD1; clone size: .; J gene: TRBJ2-1; CDR3 DNA: TGCGCCAGCAGCCAAAGGTTTCGGACAGGTCCCACCTCCTACAATGAGCAGTTCTTC; CDR3 protein: CASSQRFRTGPTSYNEQFF
V gene: TRBV18; D gene: TRBD1; clone size: .; J gene: TRBJ2-7; CDR3 DNA: TGTGCCAGCTCACCCCGGACAGGGGCCCACGAGCAGTACTTC; CDR3 protein: CASSPRTGAHEQYF
V gene: TRBV11-2; D gene: .; clone size: .; J gene: TRBJ2-3; CDR3 DNA: TGTGCCAGCAGCCTAGCCTCCCCGGGCGGGGGCACAGATACGCAGTATTTT; CDR3 protein: CASSLASPGGGTDTQYF
V gene: TRBV6-2/TRBV6-3; D gene: TRBD2; clone size: .; J gene: TRBJ2-7; CDR3 DNA: TGTGCCAGCAGTTACTCAACTAGCGGGAGTTACGAGCAGTACTTC; CDR3 protein: CASSYSTSGSYEQYF
V gene: TRBV3-1/TRBV3-2; D gene: .; clone size: .; J gene: TRBJ1-5; CDR3 DNA: TGTGCCAGCAGCCAAGATCTTAGCAATCAGCCCCAGCATTTT; CDR3 protein: CASSQDLSNQPQHF
V gene: TRBV12-3/TRBV12-4; D gene: .; clone size: once; J gene: TRBJ1-2; CDR3 DNA: TGTGCCAGCAGTCCGGAGCTCCGCCGGGGCTACACCTTC; CDR3 protein: CASSPELRRGYTF
V gene: TRBV15; D gene: .; clone size: .; J gene: TRBJ1-5; CDR3 DNA: TGTGCCACCAGCAGAGATCTAGGGGCTAGCAATCAGCCCCAGCATTTT; CDR3 protein: CATSRDLGASNQPQHF
V gene: TRBV30; D gene: .; clone size: .; J gene: TRBJ1-3; CDR3 DNA: TGTGCCTTAAACAGGGAGACTGGAAACACCATATATTTT; CDR3 protein: CALNRETGNTIYF
V gene: TRBV3-1/TRBV3-2; D gene: TRBD1; clone size: .; J gene: TRBJ1-1; CDR3 DNA: TGTGCCAGCAGCGCCCCGGGACAGGGGGACCTAGAGGCTTTCTTT; CDR3 protein: CASSAPGQGDLEAFF
V gene: TRBV10-3; D gene: TRBD2; clone size: .; J gene: TRBJ2-1; CDR3 DNA: TGTGCCATCAGTGGTCTAGCGGGAGCCAATGAGCAGTTCTTC; CDR3 protein: CAISGLAGANEQFF
V gene: TRBV30; D gene: .; clone size: .; J gene: TRBJ1-2; CDR3 DNA: TGTGCCTGGAGTGCGGGGTGGCCTTTTTATGGCTACACCTTC; CDR3 protein: CAWSAGWPFYGYTF
V gene: TRBV29-1; D gene: TRBD2; clone size: .; J gene: TRBJ2-1; CDR3 DNA: TGCAGCGTTCGGGGACTAGCGGGAGTGGGCGAGCAGTTCTTC; CDR3 protein: CSVRGLAGVGEQFF
V gene: TRBV19; D gene: .; clone size: .; J gene: TRBJ1-6; CDR3 DNA: TGTGCCAGTACCTACGGCGCGGACGCCTATAATTCACCCCTCCACTTT; CDR3 protein: CASTYGADAYNSPLHF
V gene: TRBV4-2; D gene: TRBD2; clone size: .; J gene: TRBJ2-1; CDR3 DNA: TGTGCCAGCAGCCAAGATAGTGGTACGGGAGGGACCTACAATGAGCAGTTCTTC; CDR3 protein: CASSQDSGTGGTYNEQFF
V gene: TRBV7-9; D gene: TRBD1; clone size: .; J gene: TRBJ1-1; CDR3 DNA: TGTGCCAGCAGCGAATGGACAGGGAACACTGAAGCTTTCTTT; CDR3 protein: CASSEWTGNTEAFF
V gene: TRBV6-1; D gene: .; clone size: .; J gene: TRBJ2-1; CDR3 DNA: TGTGCCAGCAGTGAACAGGACGGGGGCCCGGCCCAGCAGTTCTTC; CDR3 protein: CASSEQDGGPAQQFF
V gene: TRBV6-1; D gene: .; clone size: .; J gene: TRBJ2-5; CDR3 DNA: TGTGCCAGCAGTGAAGCGCGGCGGGAGACCCAGTACTTC; CDR3 protein: CASSEARRETQYF
V gene: TRBV7-2; D gene: .; clone size: .; J gene: TRBJ2-7; CDR3 DNA: TGTGCCAGCAGCTTAGCGCTCAGGGACGAGCAGTACTTC; CDR3 protein: CASSLALRDEQYF
V gene: TRBV5-1; D gene: TRBD2; clone size: .; J gene: TRBJ2-7; CDR3 DNA: TGCGCCAGCAGCTTGGTCGCTAGCGGGACCCCCAACTACGAGCAGTACTTC; CDR3 protein: CASSLVASGTPNYEQYF
V gene: TRBV27; D gene: .; clone size: .; J gene: TRBJ2-1; CDR3 DNA: TGTGCCAGCAGTTTAATGAGGAGGGAGAGGTACAATGAGCAGTTCTTC; CDR3 protein: CASSLMRRERYNEQFF
V gene: TRBV7-7; D gene: .; clone size: .; J gene: TRBJ1-4; CDR3 DNA: TGTGCCAGCAGCTTAGGTCTGGGGAGAGGTGAAAAACTGTTTTTT; CDR3 protein: CASSLGLGRGEKLFF
V gene: TRBV27; D gene: .; clone size: .; J gene: TRBJ1-1; CDR3 DNA: TGTGCCAGCAGTTACAGACCGAACACTGAAGCTTTCTTT; CDR3 protein: CASSYRPNTEAFF
V gene: TRBV6-4; D gene: TRBD1; clone size: .; J gene: TRBJ2-7; CDR3 DNA: TGTGCCAGCCCCACCGGGACAGAAACCTACGAGCAGTACTTC; CDR3 protein: CASPTGTETYEQYF
V gene: TRBV6-5; D gene: TRBD1; clone size: .; J gene: TRBJ2-7; CDR3 DNA: TGTGCCAGCACCCGGGACAGGGGTTCCCACGAGCAGTACTTC; CDR3 protein: CASTRDRGSHEQYF
V gene: TRBV6-5; D gene: .; clone size: .; J gene: TRBJ2-1; CDR3 DNA: TGTGCCAGCAGTTATCGCCGGCCCAGCTCCTACAATGAGCAGTTCTTC; CDR3 protein: CASSYRRPSSYNEQFF
V gene: TRBV29-1; D gene: TRBD1; clone size: .; J gene: TRBJ1-2; CDR3 DNA: TGCAGCGTTCCCGGACAGGGGGCGAGGGGCTACACCTTC; CDR3 protein: CSVPGQGARGYTF
V gene: TRBV29-1; D gene: .; clone size: .; J gene: TRBJ2-2; CDR3 DNA: TGCAGCGTTGATAAGGGGAACACCGGGGAGCTGTTTTTT; CDR3 protein: CSVDKGNTGELFF
V gene: TRBV6-4; D gene: TRBD2; clone size: few; J gene: TRBJ2-7; CDR3 DNA: TGTGCCAGCAAATGCGGGGAGGGGAGCCAACACGAGCAGTACTTC; CDR3 protein: CASKCGEGSQHEQYF
V gene: TRBV19; D gene: TRBD1; clone size: .; J gene: TRBJ1-2; CDR3 DNA: TGTGCCAGTAGTCCCGGGACAGTTGGCTACACCTTC; CDR3 protein: CASSPGTVGYTF
V gene: TRBV2; D gene: .; clone size: .; J gene: TRBJ1-5; CDR3 DNA: TGTGCCAGCAGTGTAACTCAGGTTGTAAATCAGCCCCAGCATTTT; CDR3 protein: CASSVTQVVNQPQHF
V gene: TRBV5-4; D gene: TRBD1; clone size: few; J gene: TRBJ1-6; CDR3 DNA: TGTGCCAGCAGCTCGCGGTCGACAGGGGCAAACTCACCCCTCCACTTT; CDR3 protein: CASSSRSTGANSPLHF
V gene: TRBV3-1/TRBV3-2; D gene: .; clone size: .; J gene: TRBJ1-3; CDR3 DNA: TGTGCCAGCAGCCGCGGGCAACAGTCTTACTCTGGAAACACCATATATTTT; CDR3 protein: CASSRGQQSYSGNTIYF
V gene: TRBV19; D gene: .; clone size: once; J gene: TRBJ2-4; CDR3 DNA: TGTGCCAGTAGCACATACAGGGAGATGAAAGACATTCAGTACTTC; CDR3 protein: CASSTYREMKDIQYF
V gene: TRBV11-2; D gene: TRBD1; clone size: .; J gene: TRBJ1-2; CDR3 DNA: TGTGCCAGCAGCTACGACAGGGGGGATGGTGGCTACACCTTC; CDR3 protein: CASSYDRGDGGYTF
V gene: TRBV24-1; D gene: .; clone size: .; J gene: TRBJ2-1; CDR3 DNA: TGTGCCACCACCGGGAGAAACGGGAATGAGCAGTTCTTC; CDR3 protein: CATTGRNGNEQFF
V gene: TRBV27; D gene: .; clone size: .; J gene: TRBJ2-1; CDR3 DNA: TGTGCCAGCAGTTTCCGGGTCCCCCTCGTGGCGGAGCAGTTCTTC; CDR3 protein: CASSFRVPLVAEQFF
V gene: TRBV27; D gene: .; clone size: .; J gene: TRBJ2-7; CDR3 DNA: TGTGCCAGCAGTTTATCGTACTGGTCCTACGAGCAGTACTTC; CDR3 protein: CASSLSYWSYEQYF
V gene: TRBV6-2/TRBV6-3; D gene: .; clone size: .; J gene: TRBJ2-5; CDR3 DNA: TGTGCCAGCAGTATCGACAGTCGGGCTACCCAGTACTTC; CDR3 protein: CASSIDSRATQYF
V gene: TRBV6-1; D gene: .; clone size: .; J gene: TRBJ1-1; CDR3 DNA: TGTGCCAGCAGTGAAGCGAGGGAGAACACTGAAGCTTTCTTT; CDR3 protein: CASSEARENTEAFF
V gene: TRBV3-1/TRBV3-2; D gene: TRBD2; clone size: .; J gene: TRBJ2-1; CDR3 DNA: TGTGCCAGCAGCCGGTCGGGACTAGCGGGGTCCAATGAGCAGTTCTTC; CDR3 protein: CASSRSGLAGSNEQFF
V gene: TRBV19; D gene: TRBD1; clone size: .; J gene: TRBJ2-7; CDR3 DNA: TGTGCCAGTAGAGAGACAGGGGGCGCCTACGAGCAGTACTTC; CDR3 protein: CASRETGGAYEQYF